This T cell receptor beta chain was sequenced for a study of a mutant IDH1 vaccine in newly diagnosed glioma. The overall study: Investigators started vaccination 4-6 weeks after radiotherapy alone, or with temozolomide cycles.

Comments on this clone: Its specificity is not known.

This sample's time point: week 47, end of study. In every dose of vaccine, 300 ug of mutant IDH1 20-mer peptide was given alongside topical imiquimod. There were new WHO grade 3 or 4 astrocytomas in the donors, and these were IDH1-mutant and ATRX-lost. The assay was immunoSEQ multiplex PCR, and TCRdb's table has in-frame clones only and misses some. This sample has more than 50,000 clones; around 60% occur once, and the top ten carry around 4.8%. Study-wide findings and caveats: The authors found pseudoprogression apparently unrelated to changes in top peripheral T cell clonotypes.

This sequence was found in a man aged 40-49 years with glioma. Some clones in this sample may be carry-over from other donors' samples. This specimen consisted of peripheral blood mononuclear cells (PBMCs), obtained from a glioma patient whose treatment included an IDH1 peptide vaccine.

For the CDR3, the DNA is TGTGCCAGTAGTTCCCGGGACAGGGGGTTCACCGGGGAGCTGTTTTTT. This codes for CASSSRDRGFTGELFF. The chain uses TRBV19 and TRBJ2-2; 11 nucleotides match TRBD1. Germline trimming cut 5 bases from V and 4 bases from J; bases unmatched to any gene: 6. CDR3 length equals 16 residues. Germline assignment: CDR1 LNHDA and CDR2 SQIVND (reference sequence).